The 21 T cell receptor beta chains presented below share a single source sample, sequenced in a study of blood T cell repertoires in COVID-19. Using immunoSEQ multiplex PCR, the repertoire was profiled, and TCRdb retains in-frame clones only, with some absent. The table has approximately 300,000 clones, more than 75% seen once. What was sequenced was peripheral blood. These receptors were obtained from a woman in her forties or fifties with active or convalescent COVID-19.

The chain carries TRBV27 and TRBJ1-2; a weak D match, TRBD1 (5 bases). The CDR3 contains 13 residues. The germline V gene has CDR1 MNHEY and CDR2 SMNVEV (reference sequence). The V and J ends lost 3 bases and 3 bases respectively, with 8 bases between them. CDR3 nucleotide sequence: TGTGCCAGCAGTTTCGACAGCGACTATGGCTACACCTTC. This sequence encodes CASSFDSDYGYTF.

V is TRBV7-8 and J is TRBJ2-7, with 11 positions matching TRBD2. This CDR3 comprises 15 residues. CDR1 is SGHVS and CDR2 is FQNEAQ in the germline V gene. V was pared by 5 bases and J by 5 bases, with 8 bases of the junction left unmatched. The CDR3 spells CASSAVAGGLHEQYF. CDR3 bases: TGTGCCAGCAGCGCAGTAGCGGGAGGGCTTCACGAGCAGTACTTC.

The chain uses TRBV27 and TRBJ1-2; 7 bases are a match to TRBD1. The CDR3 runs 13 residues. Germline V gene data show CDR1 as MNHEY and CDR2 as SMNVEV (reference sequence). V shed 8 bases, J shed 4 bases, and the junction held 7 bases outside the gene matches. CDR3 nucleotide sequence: TGTGCCAGCGCCTCGACAGGGTTCTATGGCTACACCTTC. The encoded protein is CASASTGFYGYTF.

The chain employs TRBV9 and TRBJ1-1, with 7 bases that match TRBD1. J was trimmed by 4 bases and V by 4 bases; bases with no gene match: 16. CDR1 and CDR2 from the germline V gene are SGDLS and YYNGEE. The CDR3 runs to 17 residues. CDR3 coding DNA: TGTGCCAGCAGCTCGACAGGGTTTATAGGGCCTGGCACTGAAGCTTTCTTT. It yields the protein CASSSTGFIGPGTEAFF.

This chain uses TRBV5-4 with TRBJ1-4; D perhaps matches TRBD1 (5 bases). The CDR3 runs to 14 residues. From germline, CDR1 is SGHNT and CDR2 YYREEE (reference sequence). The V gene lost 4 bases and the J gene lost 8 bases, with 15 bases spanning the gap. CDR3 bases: TGTGCCAGCAGCCCGTCTACACGGGGGGAAAAACTGTTTTTT. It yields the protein CASSPSTRGEKLFF.

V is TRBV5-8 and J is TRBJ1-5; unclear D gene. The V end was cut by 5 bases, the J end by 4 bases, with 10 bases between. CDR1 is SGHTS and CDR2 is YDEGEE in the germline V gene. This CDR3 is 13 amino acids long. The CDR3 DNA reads TGTGCCAGCAGGTATCAGGAAAATCAGCCCCAGCATTTT. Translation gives CASRYQENQPQHF.

CDR3 nucleotide sequence: TGCAGCGTCGGACCAACAGGGGGCAGTGGCTACACCTTC. It specifies CSVGPTGGSGYTF. This rearrangement joins TRBV29-1 to TRBJ1-2; TRBD1 matches at 9 bases. The CDR3 is made up of 13 amino acids. Looked up from germline, CDR1 is SQVTM and CDR2 is ANQGSEA. Losses at the gene ends were 6 bases for V and 7 bases for J; bases not matched to a gene: 9.

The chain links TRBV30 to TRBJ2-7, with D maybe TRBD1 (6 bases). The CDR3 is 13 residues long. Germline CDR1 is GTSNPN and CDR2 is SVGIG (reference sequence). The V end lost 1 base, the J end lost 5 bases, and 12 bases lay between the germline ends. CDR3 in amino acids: CAWSGQAPNEQYF. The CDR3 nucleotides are TGTGCCTGGAGTGGACAGGCCCCTAACGAGCAGTACTTC.

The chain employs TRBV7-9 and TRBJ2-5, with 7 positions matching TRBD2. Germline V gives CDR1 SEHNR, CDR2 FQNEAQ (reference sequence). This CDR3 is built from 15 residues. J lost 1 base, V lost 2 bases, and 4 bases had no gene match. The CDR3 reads CASSLTSGGQETQYF. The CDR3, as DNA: TGTGCCAGCAGCTTAACATCGGGGGGCCAAGAGACCCAGTACTTC.

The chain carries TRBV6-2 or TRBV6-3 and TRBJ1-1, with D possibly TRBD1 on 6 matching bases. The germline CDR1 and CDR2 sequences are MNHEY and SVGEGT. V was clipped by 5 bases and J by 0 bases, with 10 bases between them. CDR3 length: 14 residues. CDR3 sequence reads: CASSMGQMNTEAFF. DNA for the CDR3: TGTGCCAGCAGTATGGGACAAATGAACACTGAAGCTTTCTTT.

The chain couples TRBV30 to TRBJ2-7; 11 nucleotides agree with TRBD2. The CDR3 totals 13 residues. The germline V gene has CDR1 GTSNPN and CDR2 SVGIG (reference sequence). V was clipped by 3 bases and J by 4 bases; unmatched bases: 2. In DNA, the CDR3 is TGTGCCTGGAGGGCTAGCGGGGGGTACGAGCAGTACTTC. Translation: CAWRASGGYEQYF.

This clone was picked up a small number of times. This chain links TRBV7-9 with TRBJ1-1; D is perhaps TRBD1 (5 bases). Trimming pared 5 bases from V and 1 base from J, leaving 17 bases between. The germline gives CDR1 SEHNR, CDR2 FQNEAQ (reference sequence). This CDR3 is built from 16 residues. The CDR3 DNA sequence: TGTGCCAGCAGCCGGACACTCCTAAGGGGGAACACTGAAGCTTTCTTT. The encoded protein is CASSRTLLRGNTEAFF.

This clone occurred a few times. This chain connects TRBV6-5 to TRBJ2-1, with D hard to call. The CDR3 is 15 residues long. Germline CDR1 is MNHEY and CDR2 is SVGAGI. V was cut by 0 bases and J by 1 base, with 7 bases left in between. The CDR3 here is CASSYSSWSYNEQFF. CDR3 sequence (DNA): TGTGCCAGCAGTTACTCGAGCTGGTCCTACAATGAGCAGTTCTTC.

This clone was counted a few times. CDR3 bases: TGTGCCAGCAGCAGCCAGCAGGGGGCATCTGGAAACACCATATATTTT. Its protein is CASSSQQGASGNTIYF. The V gene is TRBV9, the J gene TRBJ1-3, with 8 nucleotides matching TRBD1. This CDR3 contains 16 residues. From germline, CDR1 is SGDLS and CDR2 YYNGEE. V lost 4 bases to trimming and J lost 1 base; unmatched junction nucleotides: 7. Full variable domain (rest looked up from reference TRBV9 and TRBJ1-3): DSGVTQTPKHLITATGQRVTLRCSPRSGDLSVYWYQQSLDQGLQFLIQYYNGEERAKGNILERFSAQQFPDLHSELNLSSLELGDSALYFCASSSQQGASGNTIYFGEGSWLTVV.

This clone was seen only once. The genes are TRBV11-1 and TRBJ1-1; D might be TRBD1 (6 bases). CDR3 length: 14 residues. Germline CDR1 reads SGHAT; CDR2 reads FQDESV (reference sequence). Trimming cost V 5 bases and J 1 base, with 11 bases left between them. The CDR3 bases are TGTGCCAGCAGCGCAGGGGCTGGGAACACTGAAGCTTTCTTT. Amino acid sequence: CASSAGAGNTEAFF. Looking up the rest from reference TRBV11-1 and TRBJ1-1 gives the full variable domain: EAEVAQSPRYKITEKSQAVAFWCDPISGHATLYWYRQILGQGPELLVQFQDESVVDDSQLPKDRFSAERLKGVDSTLKIQPAELGDSAMYLCASSAGAGNTEAFFGQGTRLTVV.

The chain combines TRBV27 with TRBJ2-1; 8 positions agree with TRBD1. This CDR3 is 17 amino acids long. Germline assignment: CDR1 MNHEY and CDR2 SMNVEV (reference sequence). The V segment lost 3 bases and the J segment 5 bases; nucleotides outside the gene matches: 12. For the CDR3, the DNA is TGTGCCAGCAGTTTTTACTCCGGGGACAGGTTTGACAATGAGCAGTTCTTC. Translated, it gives CASSFYSGDRFDNEQFF.

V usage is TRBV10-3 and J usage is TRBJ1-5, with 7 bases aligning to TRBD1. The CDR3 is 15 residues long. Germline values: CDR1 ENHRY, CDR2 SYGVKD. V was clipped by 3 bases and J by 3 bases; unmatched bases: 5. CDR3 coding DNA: TGTGCCATCAGTGATGAGGGACAGTACAATCAGCCCCAGCATTTT. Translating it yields CAISDEGQYNQPQHF.

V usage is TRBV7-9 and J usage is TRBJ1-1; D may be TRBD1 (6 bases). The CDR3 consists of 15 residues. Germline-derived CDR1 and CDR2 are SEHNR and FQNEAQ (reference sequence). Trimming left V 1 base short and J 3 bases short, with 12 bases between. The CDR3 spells CASSLEPRGYTEAFF. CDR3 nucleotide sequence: TGTGCCAGCAGCTTAGAGCCGAGGGGGTACACTGAAGCTTTCTTT.

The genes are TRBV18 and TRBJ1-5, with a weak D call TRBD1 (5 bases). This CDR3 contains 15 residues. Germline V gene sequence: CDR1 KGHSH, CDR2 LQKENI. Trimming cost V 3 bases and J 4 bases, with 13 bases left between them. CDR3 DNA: TGTGCCAGCTCACCGCACAATCAGGGAAATCAGCCCCAGCATTTT. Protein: CASSPHNQGNQPQHF. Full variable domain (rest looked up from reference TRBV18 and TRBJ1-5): NAGVMQNPRHLVRRRGQEARLRCSPMKGHSHVYWYRQLPEEGLKFMVYLQKENIIDESGMPKERFSAEFPKEGPSILRIQQVVRGDSAAYFCASSPHNQGNQPQHFGDGTRLSIL.

CDR3 coding DNA: TGTGCCAGCAGCGTAGGGACTTTGAACACTGAAGCTTTCTTT. This encodes CASSVGTLNTEAFF. The chain combines TRBV9 with TRBJ1-1; unclear D gene. Trimming cost V 0 bases and J 0 bases, with 6 bases left between them. The CDR3 loop spans 14 amino acids. CDR1 is SGDLS and CDR2 is YYNGEE in the germline V gene.

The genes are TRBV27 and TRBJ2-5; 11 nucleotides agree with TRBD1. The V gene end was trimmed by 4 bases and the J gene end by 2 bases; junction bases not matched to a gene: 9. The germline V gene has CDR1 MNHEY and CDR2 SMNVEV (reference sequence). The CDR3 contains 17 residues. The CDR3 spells CASSSWTGGGGQETQYF. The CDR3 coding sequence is TGTGCCAGCAGTTCTTGGACAGGGGGCGGGGGACAAGAGACCCAGTACTTC.